This T cell receptor beta chain is drawn from a study of blood T cell repertoires in COVID-19. Overall study context: The study drew acute and convalescent COVID-19 samples from the United States, Italy and Spain. Sample material is recorded as cDNA or gDNA derived from T cells, B-cell-depleted T cells, or PBMCs.

How the authors handled the data: For nucleated cells, counts were estimated from reference gene primer amplification. Some clones are missing from TCRdb's copy, which holds only in-frame ones; the method was immunoSEQ multiplex PCR. V, J and clone size derive from that table, while D and trimming were established from the DNA sequence. There are tens of thousands of clones in the sample; around 83% occur only once, and 15% to 20% lies in the top ten. Per germline, CDR1 SGHNT and CDR2 YYREEE (reference sequence). Trimming took off 2 bases at V and 1 base at J, with 5 bases between the two ends. CDR3 length: 13 amino acids.

The chain employs TRBV5-4 and TRBJ2-3; no reliable D call. Sequenced input: peripheral blood. The sequence derives from a woman aged 55-75 years with acute or convalescent COVID-19. CDR3 protein: CASSFPGTDTQYF. In DNA, the CDR3 is TGTGCCAGCAGCTTTCCCGGCACAGATACGCAGTATTTT.